This TCR beta chain derives from a study of blood T cells in healthy people across ages. Concerning this clonotype itself: What it binds is unknown.

It was with a sample-barcoded 5' primer and a J-beta primer mix that a second PCR of roughly 7 to 12 cycles was run. Via MiXCR, TCRdb re-called the 5' RACE reads, giving one row per CDR3 protein. This sample has hundreds of thousands of distinct CDR3 sequences, with about 48% found just once. CDR3 length: 14 amino acids. Trimming stripped 6 bases from V and 0 bases from J, with 12 bases between. The V gene's germline CDR1 is MNHNY and CDR2 SVGAGI (reference sequence). Findings and caveats of the study: TCR beta diversity correlated strongly with naive T cell percentage.

The sequencing input was blood. The chain has TRBV6-6 and TRBJ2-7; D assignment may be TRBD1 or TRBD2 (5 bases each). This sequence was found in a man aged 25-45 years in good health. This CDR3 reads CASRKGPSSYEQYF. The CDR3 region has the DNA TGTGCCAGCAGGAAGGGACCGAGCTCCTACGAGCAGTACTTC.